This TCR beta chain was observed in a study of blood T cell repertoires in COVID-19. Study context: The samples span acute and convalescent COVID-19 from the United States, Italy and Spain.

Sequencing was performed with immunoSEQ multiplex PCR; in TCRdb, only in-frame clones are kept and a portion is missing. The sample shows some 210,000 clones, roughly 92% of them seen only once. Seattle researchers signed up patients amid active infection and tracked them longitudinally. Trimming took 5 bases from V and 0 from J, leaving 12 bases between them. Germline CDR1 is SGHAT and CDR2 is FQNNGV. The CDR3 is 15 residues long. The TCR comes from a man aged 55 to 70 with COVID-19, enrolled during active disease. The V call is TRBV11-2, the J call TRBJ2-3; no firm D call. Material for sequencing was peripheral blood. CDR3 sequence (DNA): TGTGCCAGCAGCCCCTCCCCGGGTAGCACAGATACGCAGTATTTT. It translates to CASSPSPGSTDTQYF. The variable domain in full, completed from reference TRBV11-2 and TRBJ2-3, reads EAGVAQSPRYKIIEKRQSVAFWCNPISGHATLYWYQQILGQGPKLLIQFQNNGVVDDSQLPKDRFSAERLKGVDSTLKIQPAKLEDSAVYLCASSPSPGSTDTQYFGPGTRLTVL.